This is a list of T cell receptor beta chains from one sample in a study of blood T cell repertoires in COVID-19. Some clones are missing from TCRdb's copy, which holds only in-frame ones; the method was immunoSEQ multiplex PCR. The sample lists about 120,000 clones; 75% to 95% were seen once. The sample consisted of peripheral blood. The source of these receptors is a human donor with active COVID-19. The donor label of this sample is uncertain. Both conserved end residues are part of each CDR3. D genes are given only for firm matches. For some rows the clone size is stated as once, few or many, or as a class when expanded; others skip it.

v_gene	j_gene	d_gene	abundance	CDR3nt	CDR3aa
TRBV5-1	TRBJ1-1	-	-	TGCGCCAGCAGCTTGGTAGATAACCGGAACACTGAAGCTTTCTTT	CASSLVDNRNTEAFF
TRBV29-1	TRBJ1-2	-	-	TGCAGCGTTGAAGGGTTGGCCTCCTATGGCTACACCTTC	CSVEGLASYGYTF
TRBV7-3	TRBJ2-2	-	-	TGTGCCACCAGGGGAGTGAACACCGGGGAGCTGTTTTTT	CATRGVNTGELFF
TRBV5-8	TRBJ2-1	TRBD2	-	TGTGCCAGCAGCTTGGGACTAGCGGACAATGAGCAGTTCTTC	CASSLGLADNEQFF
TRBV9	TRBJ2-7	TRBD1	once	TGTGCCAGCAGCCAAACCGGGACAGGCACCTACGAGCAGTACTTC	CASSQTGTGTYEQYF
TRBV18	TRBJ2-3	TRBD1	once	TGTGCCAGCTCACCACGACTAGGACAGGGGAGCACAGATACGCAGTATTTT	CASSPRLGQGSTDTQYF
TRBV7-2	TRBJ2-1	-	once	TGTGCCAGCAGCTCCACACCGGGCTCCTACAATGAGCAGTTCTTC	CASSSTPGSYNEQFF
TRBV5-6	TRBJ2-2	-	few	TGTGCCAGCAGCCGCACAGGGTATGACACCGGGGAGCTGTTTTTT	CASSRTGYDTGELFF
TRBV19	TRBJ1-2	-	-	TGTGCCAGTAGTGCCCAGACAGCAGCCAAGGGTGGCTACACCTTC	CASSAQTAAKGGYTF
TRBV6-5	TRBJ1-6	-	once	TGTGCCAGCAGTCCCCGTACTCTAGGAAATTCACCCCTCCACTTT	CASSPRTLGNSPLHF
TRBV2	TRBJ1-2	TRBD1	-	TGTGCCAGCAGGGGATTGCCGGGACAGCCGAAAGAAGTCTATGGCTACACCTTC	CASRGLPGQPKEVYGYTF
TRBV21-1	TRBJ2-3	-	-	TGTGCCAGCAGCCCTCGGACTAGATGCGGGCCATGCACAGATACGCAGTATTTT	CASSPRTRCGPCTDTQYF
TRBV27	TRBJ1-2	TRBD1	-	TGTGCCAGCGGGGCCACAGGGGGCGAATGGGGCTACACCTTC	CASGATGGEWGYTF
TRBV14	TRBJ1-6	TRBD1	few	TGTGCCAGCAGCCAACTTGACAGGGGTGATTCACCCCTCCACTTT	CASSQLDRGDSPLHF
TRBV6-5	TRBJ1-2	TRBD1	-	TGTGCCAGCGCAACGGGACAGTCTTTTGGCTACACCTTC	CASATGQSFGYTF
TRBV19	TRBJ1-1	TRBD1	few	TGTGCCAGTAGTACGACAAAAACCGGGACAGGGAACACTGAAGCTTTCTTT	CASSTTKTGTGNTEAFF
TRBV6-5	TRBJ2-7	-	-	TGTGCCAGCAGTTACCGACGGCAGGGATTATCCTACGAGCAGTACTTC	CASSYRRQGLSYEQYF
TRBV7-9	TRBJ2-5	TRBD1	once	TGTGCCAGCAGGCCCGGGACAGGCCAAGAGACCCAGTACTTC	CASRPGTGQETQYF
TRBV7-3	TRBJ2-1	-	few	TGTGCCAGCAGCTTTTCAGGGGAGAATGAGCAGTTCTTC	CASSFSGENEQFF
TRBV15	TRBJ1-5	TRBD1	-	TGTGCCACCAGCAGAGGCAAAGGGGCAGGGGGAACTCAGCCCCAGCATTTT	CATSRGKGAGGTQPQHF
TRBV2	TRBJ1-6	TRBD1	few	TGTGCCAGCAGGGCGACAGGGGGTTATTCACCCCTCCACTTT	CASRATGGYSPLHF
TRBV9	TRBJ1-2	-	-	TGTGCCAGCAGCGTAAGTGTCCGTGGTGAGTCTAACTATGGCTACACCTTC	CASSVSVRGESNYGYTF
TRBV7-2	TRBJ1-3	TRBD1	-	TGTGCCAGCAGCATCGAAACAGGGGCGGGCGGAAACACCATATATTTT	CASSIETGAGGNTIYF
TRBV4-3	TRBJ1-5	-	-	TGCGCCAGCAGCCAAGAGGGGGGTAGCAATCAGCCCCAGCATTTT	CASSQEGGSNQPQHF
TRBV12-3/TRBV12-4	TRBJ2-3	-	-	TGTGCCAGCAGTTTAGGCAGGGTAGATACGCAGTATTTT	CASSLGRVDTQYF
TRBV6-5	TRBJ2-1	-	-	TGTGCCAGCGCCTCGAGGGTGAGGTACAATGAGCAGTTCTTC	CASASRVRYNEQFF
TRBV5-1	TRBJ1-6	TRBD1	-	TGCGCCAGCAGCTCGACCGGGGACAGCCGGGATAATTCACCCCTCCACTTT	CASSSTGDSRDNSPLHF
TRBV5-1	TRBJ1-2	TRBD1	once	TGCGCCAGCAGCCCCCCGGGACAGGGTAGGTCCTATGGCTACACCTTC	CASSPPGQGRSYGYTF
TRBV5-5	TRBJ2-5	TRBD2	-	TGTGCCAGCAGCTTCCCTGGACTAGCCCAAGAGACCCAGTACTTC	CASSFPGLAQETQYF
TRBV9	TRBJ1-1	-	-	TGTGCCAGCAGCGTAGGGAGTCTGGGGCCGGAAGCTTTCTTT	CASSVGSLGPEAFF
TRBV27	TRBJ2-2	-	-	TGTGCCAGCAGTTCCACGAGCGGAACCGGGGAGCTGTTTTTT	CASSSTSGTGELFF
TRBV9	TRBJ1-2	-	-	TGTGCCAGCAGCGCCGACAGGGGCTACACCTTC	CASSADRGYTF
TRBV9	TRBJ2-6	TRBD1	-	TGTGCCAGCGGAAGGGACAGGGGCTCTGGGGCCAACGTCCTGACTTTC	CASGRDRGSGANVLTF
TRBV11-2	TRBJ2-5	TRBD2	-	TGTGCCAGCAGCTTTACCGGGACTAGCACGGAGACCCAGTACTTC	CASSFTGTSTETQYF
TRBV4-1	TRBJ2-2	TRBD2	-	TGCGCCAGCAGCCAATTGTTAGCGGGGGCGAACACCGGGGAGCTGTTTTTT	CASSQLLAGANTGELFF
TRBV4-3	TRBJ1-3	TRBD1	once	TGCGCCAGCAGCCAAGGGAGGGGGCCTGGAAACACCATATATTTT	CASSQGRGPGNTIYF
TRBV9	TRBJ2-1	-	-	TGTGCCAGCAGCGTAGAGGCTTACAGCTCCTACAATGAGCAGTTCTTC	CASSVEAYSSYNEQFF
TRBV4-3	TRBJ1-6	-	-	TGCGCCAGCAGCCAAGTGAGAACAGGGAATTCACCCCTCCACTTT	CASSQVRTGNSPLHF
TRBV18	TRBJ1-1	-	-	TGTGCCAGCTCACCACAGGGGGACACTGAAGCTTTCTTT	CASSPQGDTEAFF
TRBV7-9	TRBJ2-3	TRBD1	-	TGTGCCACCGACAGGGGCACAGATACGCAGTATTTT	CATDRGTDTQYF
TRBV3-1/TRBV3-2	TRBJ1-6	TRBD1	-	TGTGCCAGCAGCCAAGCAGACAGGGTTAATTCACCCCTCCACTTT	CASSQADRVNSPLHF
TRBV7-9	TRBJ2-3	-	-	TGTGCCAGCAGCTTAAAGGGGGGGACGCAGTATTTT	CASSLKGGTQYF
TRBV13	TRBJ1-1	-	-	TGTGCCAGCAGCTTAGGACTGTCCGACACTGAAGCTTTCTTT	CASSLGLSDTEAFF
TRBV7-8	TRBJ2-1	-	-	TGTGCCAGCAGCTTAGAAGGGGTAGGCGCAACCTACAATGAGCAGTTCTTC	CASSLEGVGATYNEQFF
TRBV7-9	TRBJ2-1	TRBD2	-	TGTGCCAGCGGACTAGCGGGGGGGCCAAACTCCTACAATGAGCAGTTCTTC	CASGLAGGPNSYNEQFF
TRBV5-4	TRBJ2-3	-	once	TGTGCCAGCAGATTGCAAACCTTACATGATACGCAGTATTTT	CASRLQTLHDTQYF
TRBV5-4	TRBJ1-4	-	-	TGTGCCAGCTCCAGGGACATCCGGGAAAAACTGTTTTTT	CASSRDIREKLFF
TRBV3-1/TRBV3-2	TRBJ1-1	-	-	TGTGCCAGCAGCCAAGCCAGGCGAGAAGCTTTCTTT	CASSQARREAFF
TRBV19	TRBJ2-6	-	-	TGTGCCAGTAGTGCGGACAGCAGTCCCTCTGGGGCCAACGTCCTGACTTTC	CASSADSSPSGANVLTF
TRBV6-2/TRBV6-3	TRBJ2-7	-	-	TGTGCCAGCAGTTACTCCTTGGTAGGGGTCGAGCAGTACTTC	CASSYSLVGVEQYF
TRBV14	TRBJ2-2	TRBD2	-	TGTGCCAGCAGCCAAGATCGGGGACTAGCGGGGAACACCGGGGAGCTGTTTTTT	CASSQDRGLAGNTGELFF